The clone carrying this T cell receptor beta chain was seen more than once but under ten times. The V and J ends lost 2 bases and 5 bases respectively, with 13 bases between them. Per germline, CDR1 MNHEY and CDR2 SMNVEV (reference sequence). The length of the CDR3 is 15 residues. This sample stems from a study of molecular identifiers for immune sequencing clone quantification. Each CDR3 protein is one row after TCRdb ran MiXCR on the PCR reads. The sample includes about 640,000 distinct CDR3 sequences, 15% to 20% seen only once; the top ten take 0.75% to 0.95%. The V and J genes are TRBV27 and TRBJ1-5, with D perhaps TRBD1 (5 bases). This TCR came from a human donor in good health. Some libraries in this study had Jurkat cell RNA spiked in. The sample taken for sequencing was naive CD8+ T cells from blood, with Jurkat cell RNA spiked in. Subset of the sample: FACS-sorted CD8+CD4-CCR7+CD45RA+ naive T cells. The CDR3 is CASSLLGPGDQPQHF. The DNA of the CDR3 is TGTGCCAGCAGTTTACTGGGGCCGGGGGATCAGCCCCAGCATTTT.